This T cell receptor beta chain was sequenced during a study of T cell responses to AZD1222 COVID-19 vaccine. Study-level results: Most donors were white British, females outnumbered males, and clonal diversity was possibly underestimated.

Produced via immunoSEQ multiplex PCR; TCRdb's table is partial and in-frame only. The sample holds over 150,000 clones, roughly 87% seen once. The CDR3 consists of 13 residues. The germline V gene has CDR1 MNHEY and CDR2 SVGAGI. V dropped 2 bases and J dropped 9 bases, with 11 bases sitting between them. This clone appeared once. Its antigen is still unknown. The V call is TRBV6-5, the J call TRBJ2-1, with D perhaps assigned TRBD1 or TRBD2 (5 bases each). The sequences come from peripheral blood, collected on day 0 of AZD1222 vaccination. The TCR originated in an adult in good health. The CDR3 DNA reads TGTGCCAGCAGTTACCAGGGTGGGGGTGAGCAGTTCTTC. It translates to CASSYQGGGEQFF.